This is a list of T cell receptor beta chains from one sample in a study of cytomegalovirus exposure and HLA in healthy donors. TCRdb keeps only in-frame clones here, not all; method: immunoSEQ multiplex PCR. This table has hundreds of thousands of clones, roughly two thirds appearing once. The specimen was PBMCs. These receptors were taken from a female donor in good health and CMV-seronegative. CDR3s include the opening cysteine and the closing phenylalanine or tryptophan. A D gene is named only where the DNA matches it firmly. The listing skips clone size in some rows; elsewhere it reads once, few, many or a size class.

TRBV7-6	TRBJ1-1	.	TRBD1	CASSLAGTANTEAFF	TGTGCCAGCAGCTTAGCCGGGACAGCTAACACTGAAGCTTTCTTT
TRBV5-8	TRBJ1-4	.	TRBD1	CASSLGTGGSATNEKLFF	TGTGCCAGCAGCTTGGGAACAGGGGGATCTGCAACTAATGAAAAACTGTTTTTT
TRBV5-1	TRBJ2-2	.	TRBD2	CASSWGTSGSRTGELFF	TGCGCCAGCAGCTGGGGGACTAGCGGGAGTCGTACCGGGGAGCTGTTTTTT
TRBV6-5	TRBJ1-1	.	TRBD1	CASSQGGLGYTEAFF	TGTGCCAGCAGTCAAGGGGGCCTAGGGTACACTGAAGCTTTCTTT
TRBV7-9	TRBJ2-1	once	.	CSSSPILARQFF	TGTTCCAGCAGCCCAATCCTAGCTAGGCAGTTCTTC
TRBV7-9	TRBJ2-5	once	TRBD1	CASNRDRAQETQYF	TGTGCCAGCAATCGGGACAGAGCTCAAGAGACCCAGTACTTC
TRBV4-1	TRBJ2-7	.	.	CASSQVGGVVYYEQYF	TGCGCCAGCAGCCAAGTAGGGGGAGTGGTTTACTACGAGCAGTACTTC
TRBV6-5	TRBJ2-7	.	.	CASSYRGSLSEQYF	TGTGCCAGCAGTTACCGAGGGAGTTTATCCGAGCAGTACTTC
TRBV18	TRBJ2-3	.	TRBD2	CASSPPGLAANTDTQYF	TGTGCCAGCTCACCACCGGGACTAGCGGCGAACACAGATACGCAGTATTTT
TRBV28	TRBJ1-6	.	TRBD1	CASSPWIRDRGKSPLHF	TGTGCCAGCAGCCCATGGATCCGGGACAGGGGTAAATCACCCCTCCACTTT
TRBV19	TRBJ1-5	.	.	CASSGRLIGQPQHF	TGTGCCAGTAGTGGCCGACTGATCGGGCAGCCCCAGCATTTT
TRBV27	TRBJ1-1	.	.	CASSLSRDSTEAFF	TGTGCCAGCAGTTTATCACGGGATAGCACTGAAGCTTTCTTT
TRBV23-1	TRBJ2-7	once	.	CASSQSSPSWGSYEQYF	TGCGCCAGCAGTCAATCCTCTCCTAGCTGGGGCTCCTACGAGCAGTACTTC
TRBV5-4	TRBJ1-1	.	.	CASSVDGMNTEAFF	TGTGCCAGCAGCGTGGACGGGATGAACACTGAAGCTTTCTTT
TRBV6-1	TRBJ2-7	.	TRBD2	CASTASGRVSYEQYF	TGTGCCAGCACGGCTAGCGGGAGAGTTAGCTACGAGCAGTACTTC
TRBV5-1	TRBJ2-7	.	.	CASSLGGPSYEQYF	TGCGCCAGCAGCTTGGGAGGCCCCTCCTACGAGCAGTACTTC
TRBV15	TRBJ1-1	.	.	CATSRGWGGVTEAFF	TGTGCCACCAGCAGAGGGTGGGGAGGGGTCACTGAAGCTTTCTTT
TRBV5-1	TRBJ2-7	.	TRBD2	CASSLVGGPADEQYF	TGCGCCAGCAGCTTGGTGGGAGGGCCCGCCGACGAGCAGTACTTC
TRBV28	TRBJ2-7	.	.	CASSSLIGGLTSPLSYEQYF	TGTGCCAGCAGTTCCCTAATTGGGGGGTTGACATCACCCCTCTCCTACGAGCAGTACTTC
TRBV5-1	TRBJ2-5	.	TRBD2	CASRKTTSALQETQYF	TGCGCCAGCAGAAAAACCACTAGCGCACTCCAAGAGACCCAGTACTTC
TRBV6-4	TRBJ2-2	few	TRBD2	CASSDGGGDTGELFF	TGTGCCAGCAGTGACGGGGGAGGGGACACCGGGGAGCTGTTTTTT
TRBV7-9	TRBJ2-7	.	TRBD2	CASSFPFRLAGSDEQYF	TGTGCCAGCAGCTTTCCTTTTAGACTAGCGGGATCGGACGAGCAGTACTTC
TRBV7-9	TRBJ1-4	.	TRBD1	CASSFNRDRAEMEEKLFF	TGTGCCAGCAGCTTCAACCGGGACAGGGCAGAAATGGAAGAAAAACTGTTTTTT
TRBV6-5	TRBJ2-7	.	TRBD2	CASSRGLAGVHEQYF	TGTGCCAGCAGCCGTGGACTAGCGGGAGTACACGAGCAGTACTTC
TRBV9	TRBJ1-1	.	.	CASSANHQATEAFF	TGTGCCAGCAGCGCGAATCACCAAGCCACTGAAGCTTTCTTT
TRBV7-2	TRBJ2-7	.	.	CASSLAPAGAYEQYF	TGTGCCAGCAGCTTAGCCCCGGCAGGGGCCTACGAGCAGTACTTC
TRBV28	TRBJ1-2	.	.	CASSPGMGYGYTF	TGTGCCAGCAGTCCCGGGATGGGGTATGGCTACACCTTC
TRBV7-3	TRBJ1-1	once	.	CASSLTDMNTEAFF	TGTGCCAGCAGCTTGACAGATATGAACACTGAAGCTTTCTTT
TRBV5-1	TRBJ2-3	.	.	CASSQKLGGGSTDTQYF	TGCGCCAGCAGCCAGAAACTAGGGGGGGGGAGCACAGATACGCAGTATTTT
TRBV5-4	TRBJ2-2	.	TRBD1	CASSLAGGRAGELFF	TGTGCCAGCAGCTTGGCAGGGGGCAGGGCCGGGGAGCTGTTTTTT
TRBV7-2	TRBJ1-2	.	.	CASSPTGSYGYTF	TGTGCCAGCAGTCCCACAGGAAGCTATGGCTACACCTTC
TRBV4-2	TRBJ2-5	.	.	CASSLGTTGALQETQYF	TGTGCCAGCAGCCTGGGAACCACAGGAGCCCTCCAAGAGACCCAGTACTTC
TRBV15	TRBJ2-7	.	.	CATSRDSAGSYEQYF	TGTGCCACCAGCAGAGATAGCGCAGGATCCTACGAGCAGTACTTC
TRBV5-4	TRBJ2-1	few	TRBD2	CASREDSGRAYNEQFF	TGTGCCAGCAGAGAAGATAGCGGGAGGGCCTACAATGAGCAGTTCTTC
TRBV6-5	TRBJ2-5	.	.	CASSPGTPRETQYF	TGTGCCAGCAGCCCCGGGACTCCGAGGGAGACCCAGTACTTC
TRBV14	TRBJ2-3	.	TRBD1	CASSQVVDRGPYDTQYF	TGTGCCAGCAGCCAAGTGGTAGACAGGGGGCCTTACGATACGCAGTATTTT
TRBV27	TRBJ2-7	.	TRBD1	CASSLIGQGVSYEQYF	TGTGCCAGCAGTTTAATCGGGCAGGGGGTGTCCTACGAGCAGTACTTC
TRBV27	TRBJ2-7	.	TRBD1	CASSLGQGASYEQYF	TGTGCCAGCAGTTTAGGCCAGGGGGCCTCCTACGAGCAGTACTTC
TRBV6-5	TRBJ2-7	.	TRBD1	CASSYGQGEDEQYF	TGTGCCAGCAGTTACGGACAGGGGGAGGACGAGCAGTACTTC
TRBV18	TRBJ2-1	.	.	CASSPLQGRSSYNEQFF	TGTGCCAGCTCACCGTTACAGGGACGTAGCTCCTACAATGAGCAGTTCTTC
TRBV12-5	TRBJ2-1	.	TRBD2	CASSLSGRAGNEQFF	TGTGCTAGTTCCCTTAGCGGGAGGGCCGGGAATGAGCAGTTCTTC
TRBV4-1	TRBJ2-7	.	.	CASSLYREGYEQYF	TGCGCCAGCAGCCTTTACAGGGAGGGGTACGAGCAGTACTTC
TRBV11-2	TRBJ2-1	.	.	CASEANNEQFF	TGTGCCAGCGAGGCTAACAATGAGCAGTTCTTC
TRBV4-1	TRBJ1-2	.	.	CASSLRVAYGYTF	TGCGCCAGCAGCCTGCGGGTGGCCTATGGCTACACCTTC
TRBV15	TRBJ2-1	.	TRBD2	CATSRGAGGYEQFF	TGTGCCACCAGCAGAGGAGCGGGAGGTTATGAGCAGTTCTTC
TRBV7-2	TRBJ1-5	once	.	CASSLYGGTINQPQHF	TGTGCCAGCAGCTTATATGGGGGGACGATAAATCAGCCCCAGCATTTT
TRBV19	TRBJ2-5	.	.	CASSERVRETQYF	TGTGCCAGTAGTGAGAGGGTCCGGGAGACCCAGTACTTC
TRBV5-1	TRBJ2-7	.	.	CASSLRGDLYEQYF	TGCGCCAGCAGCTTGCGAGGAGACCTCTACGAGCAGTACTTC
TRBV5-5	TRBJ1-1	.	.	CASSLQGATEAFF	TGTGCCAGCAGCTTACAGGGTGCCACTGAAGCTTTCTTT
TRBV18	TRBJ2-7	.	TRBD1	CASSPYSGTANPYEQYF	TGTGCCAGCTCACCCTATTCCGGGACAGCAAATCCCTACGAGCAGTACTTC
TRBV29-1	TRBJ2-7	.	.	CSVAGRGNEQYF	TGCAGCGTCGCCGGACGGGGGAACGAGCAGTACTTC
TRBV7-8	TRBJ2-4	.	TRBD2	CASSLALAGEERSWKNIQYF	TGTGCCAGCAGCTTAGCGCTAGCGGGAGAAGAGCGGTCGTGGAAAAACATTCAGTACTTC
TRBV5-1	TRBJ2-1	.	TRBD1	CASEGGQGPYNEQFF	TGCGCCAGCGAAGGGGGACAGGGGCCCTACAATGAGCAGTTCTTC
TRBV4-1	TRBJ2-7	once	.	CASSQEESGLTYEQYF	TGCGCCAGCAGCCAAGAGGAATCAGGGCTAACCTACGAGCAGTACTTC
TRBV5-1	TRBJ1-4	once	.	CASRLSTNEKLFF	TGCGCCAGCAGACTGTCAACTAATGAAAAACTGTTTTTT
TRBV9	TRBJ2-3	few	.	CASSPRGSTDTQYF	TGTGCCAGCAGCCCCCGGGGAAGCACAGATACGCAGTATTTT
TRBV6-1	TRBJ1-1	.	.	CASSGQRNTEAFF	TGTGCCAGCAGCGGACAGAGGAACACTGAAGCTTTCTTT
TRBV19	TRBJ2-2	.	.	CASSFDRLNTGELFF	TGTGCCAGTAGTTTCGACAGGCTGAACACCGGGGAGCTGTTTTTT
TRBV5-1	TRBJ1-1	.	TRBD1	CASSLFAGTGDVEAFF	TGCGCCAGCAGCTTGTTTGCGGGGACAGGGGACGTCGAAGCTTTCTTT